The 21 T cell receptor beta chains in this list originate from one sample, sequenced in a study of blood T cell repertoires in COVID-19. The protocol was immunoSEQ multiplex PCR, while the TCRdb copy is restricted to in-frame clones and leaves out a portion. The data contain around 72,000 clones, roughly 89% of them singletons. Sequenced sample: peripheral blood. All receptors come from a woman in her forties or fifties with acute or convalescent COVID-19.

This chain connects TRBV5-1 to TRBJ2-3; TRBD1 matches at 7 bases. The length of the CDR3 is 15 residues. CDR1 SGHRS and CDR2 YFSETQ come from the germline V gene. V lost 0 bases to trimming and J lost 5 bases; unmatched junction nucleotides: 6. The DNA for the CDR3 is TGCGCCAGCAGCTTGGCGGCAGGGGGTGGAGATACGCAGTATTTT. It is translated as CASSLAAGGGDTQYF.

This chain links TRBV19 with TRBJ1-1; no reliable D call. This CDR3 is 13 amino acids long. V lost 5 bases to trimming and J lost 4 bases, with 11 bases between them. Germline CDR1 reads LNHDA; CDR2 reads SQIVND (reference sequence). CDR3 amino acids: CASSSGSSTEAFF. The DNA for the CDR3 is TGTGCCAGTAGTTCGGGGTCCAGCACTGAAGCTTTCTTT.

J is TRBJ2-7 and V is TRBV5-1; 10 bases fit TRBD2. Per the germline V gene, CDR1 is SGHRS and CDR2 is YFSETQ. With 4 bases clipped from V and 2 bases from J, the junction kept 12 bases outside the gene matches. The CDR3 loop spans 17 amino acids. CDR3 residues: CASSPGASSGGTYEQYF. CDR3 nucleotide sequence: TGCGCCAGCAGCCCCGGGGCGTCTAGCGGGGGCACCTACGAGCAGTACTTC.

The gene calls are TRBV30 and TRBJ2-1; 7 bases match TRBD2. The V segment lost 0 bases and the J segment 10 bases; nucleotides outside the gene matches: 6. CDR1 GTSNPN and CDR2 SVGIG come from the germline V gene (reference sequence). The CDR3 is made up of 13 amino acids. Here the CDR3 DNA reads TGTGCCTGGAGTGTACTCGGGGAGGGAGAGCAGTTCTTC. Its translation: CAWSVLGEGEQFF. Supplemented by reference TRBV30 and TRBJ2-1, the full variable domain reads SQTIHQWPATLVQPVGSPLSLECTVEGTSNPNLYWYRQAAGRGLQLLFYSVGIGQISSEVPQNLSASRPQDRQFILSSKKLLLSDSGFYLCAWSVLGEGEQFFGPGTRLTVL.

V and J are TRBV15 and TRBJ2-1; D remains ambiguous. This CDR3 has 14 residues. Germline CDR1 is LNHNV and CDR2 is YYDKDF (reference sequence). Trimming removed 2 bases at V and 0 bases at J, with 5 bases between. The CDR3 loop reads CATSRLSSYNEQFF. In DNA form, the CDR3 reads TGTGCCACCAGCAGATTGAGCTCCTACAATGAGCAGTTCTTC.

This clone was recorded once. The J gene is TRBJ2-5, the V gene TRBV27; possibly TRBD1 for D (5 bases). CDR1 and CDR2 from the germline V gene are MNHEY and SMNVEV (reference sequence). Between the trimmed V and J ends, which lost 5 bases and 2 bases, there was a span of 12 bases. The CDR3 totals 14 residues. CDR3 bases: TGTGCCAGCAGTCCTTACAGGAATCAAGAGACCCAGTACTTC. Amino acids: CASSPYRNQETQYF.

The chain couples TRBV20-1 to TRBJ2-5, with D perhaps matching TRBD2 (5 bases). CDR3 length: 9 residues. CDR1 and CDR2 (germline): DFQATT, SNEGSKA (reference sequence). Trimming removed 5 bases at V and 9 bases at J, with 7 bases between. CDR3 nucleotides: TGCAGTGCTCAGAGGGCCCAGTACTTC. This gives the protein CSAQRAQYF.

The chain carries TRBV20-1 and TRBJ1-5, with D maybe TRBD1 (5 bases). The germline V gene encodes CDR1 DFQATT and CDR2 SNEGSKA (reference sequence). This CDR3 has 14 residues. V was trimmed by 3 bases and J by 2 bases, leaving 11 bases between them. The CDR3 DNA reads as TGCAGTGCTAGTCGGCAGGGTCGCAATCAGCCCCAGCATTTT. Its protein product is CSASRQGRNQPQHF.

The rearrangement links TRBV5-5 to TRBJ1-2; no definite D call. Trimming took off 3 bases at V and 1 base at J, with 16 bases between the two ends. This CDR3 region has 16 residues. The germline CDR1 and CDR2 sequences are SGHKS and YYEKEE (reference sequence). The CDR3 DNA follows: TGTGCCAGCAGCTCGGTCCTTCCACCCGTTAACTATGGCTACACCTTC. Translation: CASSSVLPPVNYGYTF.

The chain combines TRBV30 with TRBJ1-3; D is unclear. The CDR3 sequence is 16 residues long. V was shortened by 2 bases and J by 0 bases, with 14 bases between the two germline ends. Germline lookup yields CDR1 GTSNPN and CDR2 SVGIG (reference sequence). The CDR3 coding sequence is TGTGCCTGGAGTAGAGGCGGAACCAGCTCTGGAAACACCATATATTTT. It yields the protein CAWSRGGTSSGNTIYF.

This chain links TRBV3-1 (or the pseudogene TRBV3-2) with TRBJ2-7; possible D gene TRBD2, 5 bases. V dropped 1 base and J dropped 6 bases, with 16 bases sitting between them. CDR1 LGHDT and CDR2 YNNKEL come from the germline V gene (reference sequence). The CDR3 contains 15 residues. The CDR3: CASSQAPTSSGEQYF. CDR3 nucleotides: TGTGCCAGCAGCCAAGCCCCCACTAGTTCCGGCGAGCAGTACTTC.

The chain uses TRBV29-1 and TRBJ1-1; 8 bases agree with TRBD1. The germline V gene has CDR1 SQVTM and CDR2 ANQGSEA. Germline trimming cut 7 bases from V and 6 bases from J; bases unmatched to any gene: 13. The CDR3 runs 14 residues. The CDR3 reads CSDMTGDNFSEAFF. DNA for the CDR3: TGCAGCGATATGACAGGGGATAATTTTTCTGAAGCTTTCTTT.

This clone was recorded only once. The chain joins TRBV7-9 to TRBJ2-1, with 14 bases that match TRBD2. V lost 11 bases to trimming and J lost 5 bases; unmatched junction nucleotides: 2. Germline CDR1 reads SEHNR; CDR2 reads FQNEAQ (reference sequence). The CDR3 runs 13 residues. The CDR3 sequence is CAGTSGSHNEQFF. The CDR3 DNA reads as TGTGCCGGGACTAGCGGGAGCCACAATGAGCAGTTCTTC.

This sequence joins TRBV27 and TRBJ1-2; possibly TRBD1 for D (6 bases). CDR3 length equals 13 residues. V gave up 5 bases and J gave up 7 bases, with 14 bases separating them. Germline loops: CDR1 MNHEY, CDR2 SMNVEV (reference sequence). The CDR3, as DNA: TGTGCCAGCAGTCCAACAGGGCTGGGTGGCTACACCTTC. Its translation is CASSPTGLGGYTF.

This chain connects TRBV5-1 to TRBJ2-1; unclear D gene. CDR1 SGHRS and CDR2 YFSETQ come from the germline V gene. V lost 0 bases, J lost 9 bases, and 7 bases lay in between. The CDR3 is 12 amino acids. The CDR3 protein is CASSLGAGEQFF. CDR3 sequence (DNA): TGCGCCAGCAGCTTGGGGGCCGGTGAGCAGTTCTTC.

The chain couples TRBV5-8 to TRBJ1-2, with 7 bases fitting TRBD1. There are 12 residues in the CDR3. V shed 2 bases and J 8 bases; nucleotides not matched to a gene: 3. The germline V gene encodes CDR1 SGHTS and CDR2 YDEGEE. CDR3 in amino acids: CASSFLQGGYTF. The CDR3 nucleotides read TGTGCCAGCAGCTTTTTACAGGGGGGCTACACCTTC.

The chain uses TRBV2 and TRBJ2-3; D gene uncertain. CDR1 SNHLY and CDR2 FYNNEI come from the germline V gene. CDR3 size: 15 residues. The V end lost 6 bases, the J end lost 0 bases, and 13 bases lay between the germline ends. CDR3: CASSSSPSSTDTQYF. CDR3 nucleotides: TGTGCCAGCAGCTCGTCCCCTTCTAGCACAGATACGCAGTATTTT.

The chain is built from TRBV29-1 and TRBJ1-2, with TRBD1 identical over 8 bases. The J segment lost 7 bases and the V segment lost 6 bases, leaving 13 bases of the junction unmatched. This CDR3 has 14 residues. Germline lookup yields CDR1 SQVTM and CDR2 ANQGSEA. The CDR3: CSVDAGQARSGYTF. The CDR3 region has the DNA TGCAGCGTAGACGCGGGACAGGCGCGGTCTGGCTACACCTTC.

The gene calls are TRBV23-1 and TRBJ2-1; D remains ambiguous. TRBV23-1 qualifies as an ORF whose function is uncertain. V was shortened by 0 bases and J by 5 bases, with 5 bases between the two germline ends. The CDR3 is 13 amino acids. The CDR3 is CASSQSQHNEQFF. The DNA for the CDR3 is TGCGCCAGCAGTCAATCACAGCACAATGAGCAGTTCTTC.

The chain links TRBV2 to TRBJ2-1, with D possibly being TRBD2 (6 bases). Trimming took off 8 bases at V and 4 bases at J, with 12 bases between the two ends. The CDR3 runs to 13 residues. CDR1 SNHLY and CDR2 FYNNEI come from the germline V gene. The CDR3 coding sequence is TGTGCCAGCCAAGGGACTCCATACAATGAGCAGTTCTTC. Its protein product is CASQGTPYNEQFF.

This sequence joins TRBV15 and TRBJ2-5; D gene ambiguous. Trimming took off 10 bases at V and 5 bases at J, with 11 bases between the two ends. There are 11 residues in the CDR3. The V gene's germline CDR1 is LNHNV and CDR2 YYDKDF (reference sequence). CDR3 in amino acids: CAIGPRETQYF. CDR3 DNA: TGTGCCATTGGTCCGAGGGAGACCCAGTACTTC. Full variable domain (remainder filled in from reference TRBV15 and TRBJ2-5): DAMVIQNPRYQVTQFGKPVTLSCSQTLNHNVMYWYQQKSSQAPKLLFHYYDKDFNNEADTPDNFQSRRPNTSFCFLDIRSPGLGDTAMYLCAIGPRETQYFGPGTRLLVL.